This entry describes one TCR beta chain. Original handling: Amplified reference gene primers provided the basis for estimating nucleated cell counts. Data came from immunoSEQ multiplex PCR; TCRdb stores just in-frame clones and leaves some out. V and J calls and clone size come straight from that table; D and trimming were deduced from the DNA. The sample contains about 83,000 clones, 80% to 90% of which appear only once. The CDR3 is 15 residues long. The data belong to a study of blood T cell repertoires in COVID-19. Looking at the study overall: Donors in the United States, Italy and Spain gave samples during acute or convalescent COVID-19. From T cells, B-cell-depleted T cells, or PBMCs came the material, which was cDNA or gDNA.

Material: peripheral blood. The chain joins TRBV21-1 to TRBJ1-1. TRBV21-1 is classified as a pseudogene. This receptor was identified in a woman older than 75 with acute or convalescent COVID-19. CDR3 bases: TGTGCCAGCCGGTACTCGGGACTCTTGAACACTGAAGCTTTCTTT. Translated, it gives CASRYSGLLNTEAFF.